This paragraph covers one TCR beta chain sequence. Clinical history as reported by participants underpinned cohort assignment. Among Cohort 3 donors, those recovered had two negative PCRs, clearance, or symptom resolution. This specimen comes from a study of blood T cell repertoires in COVID-19. The method was immunoSEQ multiplex PCR; TCRdb's version includes in-frame clones alone and lacks a portion of them. The profile shows fewer than 300,000 clones, around 90% of them singletons. The source is a woman under 40 who had recovered from COVID-19. Sample: PBMCs or T cells enriched from blood (not recorded which).

The CDR3 DNA reads as TGTGCCAGCAGTTTATTGCGGCGGGAGGGCCCCGAGCAGTACTTC. Its protein product is CASSLLRREGPEQYF. This rearrangement joins TRBV28 to TRBJ2-7, with 9 bases that match TRBD2. The CDR3 is 15 residues long. Germline CDR1 is MDHEN and CDR2 is SYDVKM. With 1 base clipped from V and 6 bases from J, the junction kept 7 bases outside the gene matches. The full variable domain, rest sourced from reference TRBV28 and TRBJ2-7, is DVKVTQSSRYLVKRTGEKVFLECVQDMDHENMFWYRQDPGLGLRLIYFSYDVKMKEKGDIPEGYSVSREKKERFSLILESASTNQTSMYLCASSLLRREGPEQYFGPGTRLTVT.